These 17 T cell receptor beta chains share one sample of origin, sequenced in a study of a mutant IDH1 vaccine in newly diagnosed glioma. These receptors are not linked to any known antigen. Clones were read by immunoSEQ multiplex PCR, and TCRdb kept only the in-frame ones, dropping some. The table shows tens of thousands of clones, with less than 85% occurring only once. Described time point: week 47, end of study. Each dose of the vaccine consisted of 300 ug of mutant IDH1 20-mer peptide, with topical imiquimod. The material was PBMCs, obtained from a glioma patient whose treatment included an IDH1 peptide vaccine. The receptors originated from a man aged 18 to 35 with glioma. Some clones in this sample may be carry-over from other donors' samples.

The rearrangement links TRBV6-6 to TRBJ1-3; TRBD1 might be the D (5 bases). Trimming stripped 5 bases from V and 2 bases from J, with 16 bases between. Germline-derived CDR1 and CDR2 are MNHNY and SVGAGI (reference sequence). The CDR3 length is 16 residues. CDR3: CASSPGWGRTGNTIYF. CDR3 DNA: TGTGCCAGCAGTCCGGGTTGGGGCCGGACTGGAAACACCATATATTTT.

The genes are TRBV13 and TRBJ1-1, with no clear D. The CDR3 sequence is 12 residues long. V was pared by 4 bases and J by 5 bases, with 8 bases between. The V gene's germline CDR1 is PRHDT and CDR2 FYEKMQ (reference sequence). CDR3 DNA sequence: TGTGCCAGCAGCTCCTGGGAGACTGAAGCTTTCTTT. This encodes CASSSWETEAFF.

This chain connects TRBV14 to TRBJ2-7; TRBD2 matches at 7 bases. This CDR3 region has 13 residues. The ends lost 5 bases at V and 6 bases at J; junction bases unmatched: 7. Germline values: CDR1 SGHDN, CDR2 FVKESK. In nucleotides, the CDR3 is TGTGCCAGCAGCGGGCGGGAGATGGCCGAGCAGTACTTC. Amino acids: CASSGREMAEQYF.

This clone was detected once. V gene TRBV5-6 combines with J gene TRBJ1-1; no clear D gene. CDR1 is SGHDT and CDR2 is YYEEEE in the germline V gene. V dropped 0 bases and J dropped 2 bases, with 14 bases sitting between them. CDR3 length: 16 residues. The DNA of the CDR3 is TGTGCCAGCAGCTTGGTAGGCCGGCTATCAAACACTGAAGCTTTCTTT. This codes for CASSLVGRLSNTEAFF. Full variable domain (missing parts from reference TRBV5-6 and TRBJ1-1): DAGVTQSPTHLIKTRGQQVTLRCSPKSGHDTVSWYQQALGQGPQFIFQYYEEEERQRGNFPDRFSGHQFPNYSSELNVNALLLGDSALYLCASSLVGRLSNTEAFFGQGTRLTVV.

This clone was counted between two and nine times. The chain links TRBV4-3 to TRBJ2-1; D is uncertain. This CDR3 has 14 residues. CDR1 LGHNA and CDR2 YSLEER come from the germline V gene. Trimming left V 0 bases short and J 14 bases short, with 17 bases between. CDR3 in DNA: TGCGCCAGCAGCCAAGATGTTGGCGCCCGTGTCGAGTTCTTC. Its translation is CASSQDVGARVEFF.

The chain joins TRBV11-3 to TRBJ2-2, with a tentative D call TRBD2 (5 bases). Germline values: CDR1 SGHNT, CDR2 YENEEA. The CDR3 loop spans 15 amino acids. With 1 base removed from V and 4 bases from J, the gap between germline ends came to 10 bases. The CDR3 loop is CASSLVPSPTGELFF. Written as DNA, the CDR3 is TGTGCCAGCAGCTTAGTTCCTAGCCCCACCGGGGAGCTGTTTTTT. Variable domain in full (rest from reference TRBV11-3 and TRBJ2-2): EAGVVQSPRYKIIEKKQPVAFWCNPISGHNTLYWYLQNLGQGPELLIRYENEEAVDDSQLPKDRFSAERLKGVDSTLKIQPAELGDSAVYLCASSLVPSPTGELFFGEGSRLTVL.

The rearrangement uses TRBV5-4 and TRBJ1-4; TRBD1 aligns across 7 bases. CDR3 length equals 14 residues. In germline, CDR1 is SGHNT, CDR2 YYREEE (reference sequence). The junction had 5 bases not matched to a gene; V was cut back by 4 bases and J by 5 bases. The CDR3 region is CASSLGQLNEKLFF. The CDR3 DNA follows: TGTGCCAGCAGCCTGGGACAGCTAAATGAAAAACTGTTTTTT.

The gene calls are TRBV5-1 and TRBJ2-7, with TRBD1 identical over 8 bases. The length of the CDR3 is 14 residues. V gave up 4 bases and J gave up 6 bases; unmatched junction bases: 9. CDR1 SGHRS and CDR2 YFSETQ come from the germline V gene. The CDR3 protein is CASSLDRVDREQYF. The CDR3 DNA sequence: TGCGCCAGCAGCCTGGACAGGGTCGATCGCGAGCAGTACTTC.

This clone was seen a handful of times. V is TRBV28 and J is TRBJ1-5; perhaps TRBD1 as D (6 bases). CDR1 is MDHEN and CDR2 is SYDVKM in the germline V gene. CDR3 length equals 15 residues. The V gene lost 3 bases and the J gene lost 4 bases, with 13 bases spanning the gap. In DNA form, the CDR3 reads TGTGCCAGCAGTTTGGAAGGACAGATTAATCAGCCCCAGCATTTT. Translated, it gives CASSLEGQINQPQHF. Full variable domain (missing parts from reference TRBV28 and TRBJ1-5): DVKVTQSSRYLVKRTGEKVFLECVQDMDHENMFWYRQDPGLGLRLIYFSYDVKMKEKGDIPEGYSVSREKKERFSLILESASTNQTSMYLCASSLEGQINQPQHFGDGTRLSIL.

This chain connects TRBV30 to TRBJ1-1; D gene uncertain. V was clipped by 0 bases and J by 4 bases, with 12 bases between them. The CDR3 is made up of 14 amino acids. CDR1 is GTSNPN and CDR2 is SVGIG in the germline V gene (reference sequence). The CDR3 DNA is TGTGCCTGGAGTGTACTCCGGGATTCCACTGAAGCTTTCTTT. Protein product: CAWSVLRDSTEAFF.

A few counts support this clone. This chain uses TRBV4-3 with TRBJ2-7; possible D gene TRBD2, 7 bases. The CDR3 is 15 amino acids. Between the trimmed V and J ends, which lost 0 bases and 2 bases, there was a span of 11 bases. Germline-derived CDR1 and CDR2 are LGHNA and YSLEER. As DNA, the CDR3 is TGCGCCAGCAGCCAAGAATACGGGGGGCCCTACGAGCAGTACTTC. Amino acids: CASSQEYGGPYEQYF.

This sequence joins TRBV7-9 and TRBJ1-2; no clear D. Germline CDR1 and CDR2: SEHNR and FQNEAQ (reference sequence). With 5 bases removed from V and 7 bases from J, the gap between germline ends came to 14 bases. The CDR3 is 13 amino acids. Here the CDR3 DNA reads TGTGCCAGCAGCCCCCAAGGTGTGGTTGGCTACACCTTC. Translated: CASSPQGVVGYTF.

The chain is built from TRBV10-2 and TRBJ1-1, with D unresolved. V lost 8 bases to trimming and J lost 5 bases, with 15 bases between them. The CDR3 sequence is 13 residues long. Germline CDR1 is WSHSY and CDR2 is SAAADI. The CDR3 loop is CASSYVLGTEAFF. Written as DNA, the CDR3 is TGCGCCAGCTCTTACGTCCTCGGAACTGAAGCTTTCTTT.

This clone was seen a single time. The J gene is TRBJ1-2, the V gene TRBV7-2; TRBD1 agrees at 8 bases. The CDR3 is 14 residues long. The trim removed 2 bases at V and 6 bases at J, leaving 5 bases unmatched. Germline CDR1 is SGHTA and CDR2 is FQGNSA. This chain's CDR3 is CASSLTGGEDGYTF. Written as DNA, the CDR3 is TGTGCCAGCAGCTTAACAGGGGGGGAGGATGGCTACACCTTC. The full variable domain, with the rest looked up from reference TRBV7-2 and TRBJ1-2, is GAGVSQSPSNKVTEKGKDVELRCDPISGHTALYWYRQSLGQGLEFLIYFQGNSAPDKSGLPSDRFSAERTGGSVSTLTIQRTQQEDSAVYLCASSLTGGEDGYTFGSGTRLTVV.

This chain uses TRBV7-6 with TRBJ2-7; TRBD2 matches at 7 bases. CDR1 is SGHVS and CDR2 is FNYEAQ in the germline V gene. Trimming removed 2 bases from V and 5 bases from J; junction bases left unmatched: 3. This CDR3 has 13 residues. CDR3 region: CASSLLGGNEQYF. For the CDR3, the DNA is TGTGCCAGCAGCTTACTGGGAGGGAACGAGCAGTACTTC. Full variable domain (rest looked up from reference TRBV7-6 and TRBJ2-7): GAGVSQSPRYKVTKRGQDVALRCDPISGHVSLYWYRQALGQGPEFLTYFNYEAQQDKSGLPNDRFSAERPEGSISTLTIQRTEQRDSAMYRCASSLLGGNEQYFGPGTRLTVT.

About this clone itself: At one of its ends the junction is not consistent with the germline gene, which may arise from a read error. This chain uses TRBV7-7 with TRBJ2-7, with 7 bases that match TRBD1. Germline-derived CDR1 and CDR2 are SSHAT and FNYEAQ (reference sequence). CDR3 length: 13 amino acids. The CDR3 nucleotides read TGTGCTAGCAGCCCGGAACAGGGGACGGGGCAGTACTTC. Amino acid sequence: CASSPEQGTGQYF.

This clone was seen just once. CDR3 in amino acids: CANDRVRGGGEQYF. DNA of the CDR3: TGTGCCAACGACCGGGTCAGGGGGGGCGGCGAGCAGTACTTC. The rearrangement links TRBV2 to TRBJ2-7; possibly TRBD1 or TRBD2 for D (7 bases each). The germline gives CDR1 SNHLY, CDR2 FYNNEI. Trimming cost V 10 bases and J 6 bases, with 22 bases left between them. The CDR3 consists of 14 residues.